Shown below are 15 T cell receptor beta chains from a single sample sequenced in a study of cytomegalovirus exposure and HLA in healthy donors. Vbeta (60) and Jbeta (13) primers were used in the PCR. TCRdb keeps only in-frame clones here, not all; method: immunoSEQ multiplex PCR. Here the sample spans 90,000 to 120,000 clones, about 81% being singletons. The sequenced material came from PBMCs. The receptors originated from a man aged 30-40 years in good health and CMV-seropositive.

The gene calls are TRBV18 and TRBJ1-3, with 9 bases fitting TRBD1. Looked up from germline, CDR1 is KGHSH and CDR2 is LQKENI. This CDR3 spans 17 amino acids. With 5 bases clipped from V and 4 bases from J, the junction kept 12 bases outside the gene matches. In DNA, the CDR3 is TGTGCCAGCTCATCGGGGACAGGGTCAAACCGCGGAAACACCATATATTTT. Translating gives CASSSGTGSNRGNTIYF. Drawing the rest from reference TRBV18 and TRBJ1-3, the complete variable domain is NAGVMQNPRHLVRRRGQEARLRCSPMKGHSHVYWYRQLPEEGLKFMVYLQKENIIDESGMPKERFSAEFPKEGPSILRIQQVVRGDSAAYFCASSSGTGSNRGNTIYFGEGSWLTVV.

This clone was detected once. The rearrangement joins TRBV10-1 to TRBJ1-1; 9 bases agree with TRBD1. This CDR3 region has 14 residues. Germline lookup yields CDR1 WNHNN and CDR2 SYGVQD (reference sequence). J gave up 5 bases and V 2 bases, and 3 bases lay outside the gene matches. CDR3: CASSEGTGRTEAFF. The CDR3 region has the DNA TGCGCCAGCAGTGAGGGGACAGGGCGAACTGAAGCTTTCTTT.

In regard to this clone: An end of the junction does not agree with germline; a read error may underlie this. This sequence joins TRBV7-7 and TRBJ2-5; no clear D. The CDR3 is made up of 13 amino acids. From germline, CDR1 is SSHAT and CDR2 FNYEAQ (reference sequence). The CDR3 loop is CASSLAISETQYF. DNA of the CDR3: TGTGCTAGCAGCTTAGCCATTTCAGAGACCCAGTACTTC.

The chain has TRBV29-1 and TRBJ1-1, with 8 bases aligning to TRBD1. J was trimmed by 5 bases and V by 6 bases; bases with no gene match: 11. The length of the CDR3 is 14 residues. Germline CDR1 reads SQVTM; CDR2 reads ANQGSEA. CDR3 sequence (DNA): TGCAGCGTCGCCTCTTGGACAGGGCAAACTGAAGCTTTCTTT. Protein sequence: CSVASWTGQTEAFF.

The chain recombines TRBV6-5 with TRBJ1-2; D perhaps matches TRBD1 (5 bases). V shed 0 bases and J shed 7 bases, with 9 bases lying between them. CDR1 and CDR2 (germline): MNHEY, SVGAGI. The CDR3 extends over 13 amino acids. This chain's CDR3 is CASSYSSGFGYTF. DNA of the CDR3: TGTGCCAGCAGTTACTCCTCAGGGTTTGGCTACACCTTC.

The V and J genes are TRBV19 and TRBJ1-5; tentative D call: TRBD1 (6 bases). Germline V gives CDR1 LNHDA, CDR2 SQIVND (reference sequence). The CDR3 covers 13 residues. V was cut by 0 bases and J by 8 bases, with 8 bases left in between. This CDR3 is CASSIDRGEPQHF. The CDR3 nucleotides are TGTGCCAGTAGTATAGACAGGGGCGAGCCCCAGCATTTT.

The CDR3 loop is CASSLSYTGFSYEQYF. CDR3 in DNA: TGTGCCAGCAGTTTGTCTTATACAGGGTTCTCCTACGAGCAGTACTTC. The chain links TRBV27 to TRBJ2-7, with D tentatively TRBD1 (6 bases). CDR3 size: 16 residues. The ends were cut back, 3 bases at V and 0 bases at J, with 15 bases in the middle. Germline-derived CDR1 and CDR2 are MNHEY and SMNVEV (reference sequence).

The J gene is TRBJ2-2, the V gene TRBV25-1; D unresolved. Trimming pared 0 bases from V and 5 bases from J, leaving 4 bases between. Germline assignment: CDR1 MGHDK and CDR2 SYGVNS. The CDR3 covers 13 residues. CDR3 in DNA: TGTGCCAGCAGTGAATATATAACCGGGGAGCTGTTTTTT. This translates into CASSEYITGELFF. The whole variable domain, filled in from reference TRBV25-1 and TRBJ2-2, reads EADIYQTPRYLVIGTGKKITLECSQTMGHDKMYWYQQDPGMELHLIHYSYGVNSTEKGDLSSESTVSRIRTEHFPLTLESARPSHTSQYLCASSEYITGELFFGEGSRLTVL.

The genes are TRBV5-6 and TRBJ2-2, with 10 bases lining up with TRBD2. CDR1 and CDR2 (germline): SGHDT, YYEEEE. The J segment lost 0 bases and the V segment lost 4 bases, leaving 9 bases of the junction unmatched. This CDR3 has 18 residues. This chain's CDR3 is CASSGAGTSAANTGELFF. CDR3 coding DNA: TGTGCCAGCAGCGGTGCCGGGACTAGCGCCGCGAACACCGGGGAGCTGTTTTTT.

The DNA of the CDR3 is TGTGCTAGTGGTCCGATCGCCAGGTTCGGGGGCACAGATACGCAGTATTTT. Protein: CASGPIARFGGTDTQYF. The chain combines TRBV12-5 with TRBJ2-3; maybe TRBD2 (5 bases). This CDR3 spans 17 amino acids. The V end lost 5 bases, the J end lost 1 base, and 19 bases lay between the germline ends. Germline lookup yields CDR1 LGHNT and CDR2 FRNRAP.

This chain connects TRBV11-2 to TRBJ1-2; TRBD1 aligns across 9 bases. Germline V gives CDR1 SGHAT, CDR2 FQNNGV. The J segment lost 6 bases and the V segment lost 3 bases, leaving 5 bases of the junction unmatched. The CDR3 length is 14 residues. The DNA of the CDR3 is TGTGCCAGCAGCTTTTGGGACAGGGCGGATGGCTACACCTTC. Its protein is CASSFWDRADGYTF.

The chain is built from TRBV18 and TRBJ1-3; possibly TRBD1 for D (6 bases). The germline gives CDR1 KGHSH, CDR2 LQKENI. The ends were cut back, 3 bases at V and 2 bases at J, with 14 bases in the middle. The CDR3 has 16 residues. CDR3 amino acids: CASSPRTEITGNTIYF. The CDR3 DNA reads as TGTGCCAGCTCACCTCGGACAGAAATAACTGGAAACACCATATATTTT.

The chain combines TRBV2 with TRBJ2-3; 7 nucleotides match TRBD2. CDR1 and CDR2 from the germline V gene are SNHLY and FYNNEI. The CDR3 extends over 16 amino acids. V gave up 2 bases and J gave up 2 bases; unmatched junction bases: 7. CDR3 nucleotide sequence: TGTGCCAGCAGTGAACAGCTAGCGGTGATCACAGATACGCAGTATTTT. Its translation is CASSEQLAVITDTQYF.

This rearrangement joins TRBV18 to TRBJ2-2; 7 nucleotides match TRBD1. The CDR3 is 15 amino acids. V was pared by 2 bases and J by 1 base, with 1 base of the junction left unmatched. Per germline, CDR1 KGHSH and CDR2 LQKENI. DNA of the CDR3: TGTGCCAGCTCACCAAGACAGGGGAACACCGGGGAGCTGTTTTTT. Translated: CASSPRQGNTGELFF.

The rearrangement uses TRBV7-6 and TRBJ1-5; TRBD1 matches 8 bases. The germline V gene has CDR1 SGHVS and CDR2 FNYEAQ. V trimming: 4 bases; J trimming: 5 bases; junction bases outside the gene matches: 1. The CDR3 has 13 amino acids. In DNA, the CDR3 is TGTGCCAGCAGCTACAGGGGGGATCAGCCCCAGCATTTT. Amino acids: CASSYRGDQPQHF. Drawing the rest from reference TRBV7-6 and TRBJ1-5, the complete variable domain is GAGVSQSPRYKVTKRGQDVALRCDPISGHVSLYWYRQALGQGPEFLTYFNYEAQQDKSGLPNDRFSAERPEGSISTLTIQRTEQRDSAMYRCASSYRGDQPQHFGDGTRLSIL.